The next 6 T cell receptor beta chains were all read from a single sample in a study of blood T cells in healthy people across ages. Primed by a sample-barcoded 5' primer and a J-beta primer mix, a second PCR proceeded for 7 to 11 cycles. TCRdb called the 5' RACE reads again in MiXCR, with one record for every CDR3 protein. The table includes 450,000 to 700,000 distinct CDR3 sequences, 27% detected once. Input material: blood. The receptor source for this set is a woman aged 70-85 years in good health.

The CDR3 spells CASPGGQGGYEQYF. The CDR3 DNA reads as TGTGCCAGCCCCGGCGGACAGGGGGGCTACGAGCAGTACTTC. The gene calls are TRBV21-1 and TRBJ2-7; TRBD1 reflects the table's D call only, with no check against the DNA. TRBV21-1 is a pseudogene locus. The CDR3 extends over 14 amino acids.

V gene TRBV7-9 combines with J gene TRBJ1-1, with D tentatively TRBD1 (5 bases). With 5 bases removed from V and 7 bases from J, the gap between germline ends came to 11 bases. This CDR3 contains 12 residues. CDR1 SEHNR and CDR2 FQNEAQ come from the germline V gene (reference sequence). The CDR3 region has the DNA TGTGCCAGCAGCCAAGAGGGGCTTGAAGCTTTCTTT. Its translation: CASSQEGLEAFF.

This chain uses TRBV7-2 with TRBJ1-2; a weak D match, TRBD1 (6 bases). The germline V gene encodes CDR1 SGHTA and CDR2 FQGNSA. CDR3 size: 13 residues. Deletions cut 2 bases from V and 8 bases from J, with 12 bases between. CDR3 sequence: CASSLSGGAGYTF. CDR3 DNA sequence: TGTGCCAGCAGCTTATCCGGGGGCGCCGGCTACACCTTC.

This chain joins TRBV5-6 and TRBJ1-3; TRBD1 matches at 9 bases. The CDR3 contains 18 residues. The germline CDR1 and CDR2 sequences are SGHDT and YYEEEE. The V segment lost 3 bases and the J segment 0 bases; nucleotides outside the gene matches: 10. This chain's CDR3 is CASSSPGTGPLSGNTIYF. CDR3 DNA: TGTGCCAGCAGCTCCCCCGGGACAGGGCCTCTCTCTGGAAACACCATATATTTT.

This clonotype was picked up a small number of times. This chain uses TRBV20-1 with TRBJ1-2, with a weak D call TRBD1 (5 bases). The CDR3 is 13 residues long. Between the trimmed V and J ends, which lost 6 bases and 4 bases, there was a span of 15 bases. Germline-derived CDR1 and CDR2 are DFQATT and SNEGSKA (reference sequence). The chain's CDR3 is CSASREVGYGYTF. For the CDR3, the DNA is TGCAGTGCCTCCAGGGAGGTCGGCTATGGCTACACCTTC.

This clonotype showed up just a few times. The genes are TRBV7-2 and TRBJ2-7; TRBD1 matches at 8 bases. Germline loops: CDR1 SGHTA, CDR2 FQGNSA. CDR3 length: 15 residues. Losses at the gene ends were 3 bases for V and 0 bases for J; bases not matched to a gene: 4. In DNA, the CDR3 is TGTGCCAGCAGCTTTGGACAGGGTTTCTCCTACGAGCAGTACTTC. It specifies CASSFGQGFSYEQYF.